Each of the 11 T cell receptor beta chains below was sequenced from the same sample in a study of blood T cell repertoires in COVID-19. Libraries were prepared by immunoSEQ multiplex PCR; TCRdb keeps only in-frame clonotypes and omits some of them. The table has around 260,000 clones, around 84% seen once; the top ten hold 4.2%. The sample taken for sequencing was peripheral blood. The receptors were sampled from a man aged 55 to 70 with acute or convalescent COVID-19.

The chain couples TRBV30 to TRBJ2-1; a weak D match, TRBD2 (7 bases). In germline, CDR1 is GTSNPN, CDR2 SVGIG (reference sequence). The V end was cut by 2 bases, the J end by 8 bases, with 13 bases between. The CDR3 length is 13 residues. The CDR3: CAWSKWGGDEQFF. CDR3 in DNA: TGTGCCTGGAGTAAGTGGGGGGGCGATGAGCAGTTCTTC.

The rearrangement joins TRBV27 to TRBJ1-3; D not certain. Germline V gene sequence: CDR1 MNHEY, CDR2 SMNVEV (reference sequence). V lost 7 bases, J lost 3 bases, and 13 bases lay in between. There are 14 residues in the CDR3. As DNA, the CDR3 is TGTGCCAGCAAGCTACAGTACGTTGGAAACACCATATATTTT. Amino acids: CASKLQYVGNTIYF.

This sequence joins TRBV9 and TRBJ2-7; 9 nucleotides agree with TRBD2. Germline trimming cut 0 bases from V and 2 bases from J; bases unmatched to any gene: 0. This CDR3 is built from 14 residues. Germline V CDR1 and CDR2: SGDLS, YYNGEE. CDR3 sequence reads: CASSVGLAAYEQYF. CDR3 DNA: TGTGCCAGCAGCGTAGGACTAGCGGCCTACGAGCAGTACTTC.

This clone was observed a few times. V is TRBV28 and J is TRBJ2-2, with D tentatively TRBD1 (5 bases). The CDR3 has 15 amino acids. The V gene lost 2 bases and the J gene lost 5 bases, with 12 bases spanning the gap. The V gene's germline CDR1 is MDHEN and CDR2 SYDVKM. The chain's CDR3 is CASSLTRQKTGELFF. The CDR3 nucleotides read TGTGCCAGCAGTTTAACGCGACAGAAAACCGGGGAGCTGTTTTTT.

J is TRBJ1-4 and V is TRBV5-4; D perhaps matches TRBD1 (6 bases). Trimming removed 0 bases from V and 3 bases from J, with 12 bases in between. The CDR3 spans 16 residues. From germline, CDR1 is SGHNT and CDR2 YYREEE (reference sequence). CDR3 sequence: CASSLEVDSSNEKLFF. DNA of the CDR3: TGTGCCAGCAGCTTGGAAGTGGACAGTTCTAATGAAAAACTGTTTTTT.

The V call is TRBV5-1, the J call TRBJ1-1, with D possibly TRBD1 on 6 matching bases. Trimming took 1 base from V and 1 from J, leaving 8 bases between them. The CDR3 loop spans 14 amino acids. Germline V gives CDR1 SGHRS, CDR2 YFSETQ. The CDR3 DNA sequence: TGCGCCAGCAGCTTGATACAGGGGAACACTGAAGCTTTCTTT. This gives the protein CASSLIQGNTEAFF.

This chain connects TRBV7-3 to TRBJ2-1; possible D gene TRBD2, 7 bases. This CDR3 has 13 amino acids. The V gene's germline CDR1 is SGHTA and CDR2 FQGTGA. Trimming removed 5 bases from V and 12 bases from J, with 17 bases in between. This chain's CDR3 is CASSPRGASSQFF. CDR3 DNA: TGTGCCAGCAGCCCCCGGGGGGCATCTTCGCAGTTCTTC.

The CDR3 is CASSLGVAGEQYF. The CDR3 DNA reads TGTGCCAGCAGCTTAGGGGTAGCGGGGGAGCAGTACTTC. The chain couples TRBV7-2 to TRBJ2-7; 8 bases are shared with TRBD2. Germline lookup yields CDR1 SGHTA and CDR2 FQGNSA. V was clipped by 1 base and J by 7 bases; unmatched bases: 3. The CDR3 spans 13 residues.

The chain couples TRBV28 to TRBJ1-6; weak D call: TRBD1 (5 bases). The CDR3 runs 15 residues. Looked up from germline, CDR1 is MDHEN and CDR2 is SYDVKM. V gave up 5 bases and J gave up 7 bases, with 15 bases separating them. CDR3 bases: TGTGCCAGCAGTATCCGGGACTGGGGGAATTCACCCCTCCACTTT. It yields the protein CASSIRDWGNSPLHF.

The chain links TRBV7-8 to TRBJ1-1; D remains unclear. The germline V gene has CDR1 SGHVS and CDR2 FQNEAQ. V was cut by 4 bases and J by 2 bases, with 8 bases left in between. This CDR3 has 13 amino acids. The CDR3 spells CASSWQVNTEAFF. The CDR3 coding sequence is TGTGCCAGCAGCTGGCAGGTTAACACTGAAGCTTTCTTT.

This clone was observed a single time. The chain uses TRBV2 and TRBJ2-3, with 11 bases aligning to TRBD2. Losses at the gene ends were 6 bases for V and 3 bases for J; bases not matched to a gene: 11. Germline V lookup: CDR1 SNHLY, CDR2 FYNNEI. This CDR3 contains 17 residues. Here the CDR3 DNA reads TGTGCCAGCAGACGCACCGGGACTAGCGGAGGGACAGATACGCAGTATTTT. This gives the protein CASRRTGTSGGTDTQYF.